This paragraph covers one T cell receptor (beta chain) sequence. This record comes from a study of blood T cell repertoires in COVID-19. The assay was immunoSEQ multiplex PCR, and TCRdb's table has in-frame clones only and misses some. The profile shows about 110,000 clones, approximately 88% of them singletons. With 2 bases removed from V and 7 bases from J, the gap between germline ends came to 11 bases. CDR3 length: 13 residues. The V gene's germline CDR1 is MNHNY and CDR2 SVGAGI (reference sequence). The sample was peripheral blood. The chain joins TRBV6-6 to TRBJ1-2, with a weak D call TRBD1 (5 bases). This TCR derives from a woman in her seventies with acute or convalescent COVID-19. CDR3 residues: CASSYPSGSGYTF. In DNA, the CDR3 is TGTGCCAGCAGTTACCCCTCAGGGTCTGGCTACACCTTC.